This T cell receptor (beta chain) was captured in a study of shared clonotypes between healthy human individuals. About the study: Each donor contributed plates that comprised three CD4 naive, three CD4 memory, two CD8 naive and one CD8 memory. Study-wide points: Shared clonotypes: about 4.6% naive CD4, roughly 3.5% naive CD8, roughly 2.4% memory CD4, 0.4% to 0.45% memory CD8. Non-shared clonotypes showed lower generation probabilities than clonotypes common to all four donors.

Germline CDR1 and CDR2: SEHNR and FQNEAQ (reference sequence). The CDR3 spans 16 residues. Trimming removed 5 bases at V and 0 bases at J, with 15 bases between. The repertoire was sequenced with immunoSEQ multiplex PCR; TCRdb's copy has only in-frame clones and lacks some. The table has about 2 million clones, 85% to 95% seen once. About this clone: Its target is not known.

Positive CCR7 selection of CD45RO-negative cells yielded the naive CD8 cells, and terminally differentiated effector memory CD45RA+ cells were excluded. All participating donors were Caucasian adults from Nashville, Tennessee. The chain links TRBV7-9 to TRBJ2-3, with D tentatively TRBD2 (5 bases). The TCR was taken from a man younger than 35 in good health. Sequenced: naive CD8+ T cells sorted from blood. CDR3 sequence reads: CASSPLLGDSTDTQYF. The CDR3 nucleotides read TGTGCCAGCAGCCCCCTCCTCGGGGATAGCACAGATACGCAGTATTTT.